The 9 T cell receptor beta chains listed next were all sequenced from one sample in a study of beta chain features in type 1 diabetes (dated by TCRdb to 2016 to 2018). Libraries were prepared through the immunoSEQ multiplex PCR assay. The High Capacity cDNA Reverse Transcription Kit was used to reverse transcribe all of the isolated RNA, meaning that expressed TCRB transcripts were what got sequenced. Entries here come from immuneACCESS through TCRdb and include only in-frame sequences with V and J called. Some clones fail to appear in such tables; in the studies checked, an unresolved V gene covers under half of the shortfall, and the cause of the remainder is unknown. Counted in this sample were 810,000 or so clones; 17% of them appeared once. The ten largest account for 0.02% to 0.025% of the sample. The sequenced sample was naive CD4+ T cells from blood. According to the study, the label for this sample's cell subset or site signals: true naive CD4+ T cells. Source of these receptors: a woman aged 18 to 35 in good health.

The CDR3 nucleotides read TGCGCCAGCAGTCCAACTCCGGGACAGGGGTCCGACGAGCAGTACTTC. Translating gives CASSPTPGQGSDEQYF. V usage is TRBV5-1 and J usage is TRBJ2-7; TRBD1 aligns across 10 bases. Germline lookup yields CDR1 SGHRS and CDR2 YFSETQ. The CDR3 consists of 16 residues. Germline trimming cut 5 bases from V and 5 bases from J; bases unmatched to any gene: 13.

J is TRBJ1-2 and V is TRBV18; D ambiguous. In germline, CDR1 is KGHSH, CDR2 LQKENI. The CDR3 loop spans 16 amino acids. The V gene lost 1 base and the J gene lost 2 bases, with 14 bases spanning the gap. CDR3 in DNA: TGTGCCAGCTCACCACGTAAGGACGGAGCCAACTATGGCTACACCTTC. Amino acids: CASSPRKDGANYGYTF.

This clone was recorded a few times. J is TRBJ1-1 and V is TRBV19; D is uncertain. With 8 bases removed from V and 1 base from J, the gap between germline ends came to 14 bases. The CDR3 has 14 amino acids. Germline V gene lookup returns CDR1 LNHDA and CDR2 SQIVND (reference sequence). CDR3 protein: CASAWSGGNTEAFF. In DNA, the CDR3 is TGTGCCAGTGCCTGGAGCGGCGGGAACACTGAAGCTTTCTTT.

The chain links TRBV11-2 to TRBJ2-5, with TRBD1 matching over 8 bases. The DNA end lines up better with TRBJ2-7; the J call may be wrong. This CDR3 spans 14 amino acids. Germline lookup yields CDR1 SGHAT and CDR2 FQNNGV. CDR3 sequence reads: CASSPRDRSYEQYF. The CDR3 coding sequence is TGTGCCAGCAGCCCCCGGGACAGGAGCTACGAGCAGTACTTC.

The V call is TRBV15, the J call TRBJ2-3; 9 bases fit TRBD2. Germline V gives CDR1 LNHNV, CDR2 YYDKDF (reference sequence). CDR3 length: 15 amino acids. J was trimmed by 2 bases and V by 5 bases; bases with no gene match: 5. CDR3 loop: CATSRTSGFTDTQYF. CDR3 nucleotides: TGTGCCACCAGCCGAACTAGCGGGTTCACAGATACGCAGTATTTT.

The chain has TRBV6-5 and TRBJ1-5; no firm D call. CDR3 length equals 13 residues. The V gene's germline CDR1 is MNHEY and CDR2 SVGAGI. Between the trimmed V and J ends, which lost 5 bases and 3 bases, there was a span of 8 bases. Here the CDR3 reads CASSTGNNQPQHF. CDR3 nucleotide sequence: TGTGCCAGCAGTACCGGGAACAATCAGCCCCAGCATTTT.

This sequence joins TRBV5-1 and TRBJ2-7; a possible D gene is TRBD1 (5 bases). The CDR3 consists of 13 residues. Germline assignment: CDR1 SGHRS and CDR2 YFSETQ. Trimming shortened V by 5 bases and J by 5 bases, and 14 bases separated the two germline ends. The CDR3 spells CASRSDSGHEQYF. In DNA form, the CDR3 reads TGCGCCAGCAGGTCAGACAGTGGCCACGAGCAGTACTTC.

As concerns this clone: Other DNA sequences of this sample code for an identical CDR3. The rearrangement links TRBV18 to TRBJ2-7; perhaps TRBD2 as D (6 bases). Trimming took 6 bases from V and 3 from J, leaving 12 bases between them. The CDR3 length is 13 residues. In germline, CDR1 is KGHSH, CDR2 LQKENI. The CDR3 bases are TGTGCCAGCTCGCCGGGACTTTACTACGAGCAGTACTTC. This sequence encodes CASSPGLYYEQYF.

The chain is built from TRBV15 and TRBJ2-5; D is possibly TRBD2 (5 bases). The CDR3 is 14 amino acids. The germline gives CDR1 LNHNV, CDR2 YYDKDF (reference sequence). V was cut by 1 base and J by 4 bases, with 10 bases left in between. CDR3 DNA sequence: TGTGCCACCAGCAGAGGGACCCGGGGAGAGACCCAGTACTTC. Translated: CATSRGTRGETQYF.